The 14 T cell receptor beta chains in this list originate from one sample, sequenced in a study of blood T cell repertoires in COVID-19. Profiling relied on immunoSEQ multiplex PCR, and the TCRdb table lists in-frame clones only, not all of them. The sample holds tens of thousands of clones; 65% to 90% are singletons and the top ten take 1.2%. The sample was peripheral blood. Receptors were obtained from a man between 40 and 49 years old with acute or convalescent COVID-19.

V usage is TRBV19 and J usage is TRBJ1-6; no clear D gene. V lost 6 bases, J lost 9 bases, and 15 bases lay in between. The CDR3 is 14 residues long. In germline, CDR1 is LNHDA, CDR2 SQIVND (reference sequence). CDR3 in amino acids: CASSPPGLPSPLHF. The DNA for the CDR3 is TGTGCCAGTAGCCCTCCCGGGTTACCTTCACCCCTCCACTTT.

J is TRBJ2-3 and V is TRBV21-1; no DNA check was done on the table's D call, TRBD2. TRBV21-1 is flagged as a pseudogene. The CDR3 runs 16 residues. The CDR3 loop is CASSSRLAGRTDTQYF. The CDR3, as DNA: TGTGCCAGCAGCTCCAGACTAGCGGGGCGGACAGATACGCAGTATTTT.

The rearrangement uses TRBV10-3 and TRBJ1-1; 8 bases match TRBD1. Germline trimming cut 7 bases from V and 2 bases from J; bases unmatched to any gene: 3. The CDR3 spans 13 residues. Looked up from germline, CDR1 is ENHRY and CDR2 is SYGVKD. The CDR3 protein is CAITGQGNTEAFF. CDR3 bases: TGTGCCATCACCGGACAGGGAAACACTGAAGCTTTCTTT.

V gene TRBV5-1 combines with J gene TRBJ1-1, with 7 bases lining up with TRBD1. The germline V gene has CDR1 SGHRS and CDR2 YFSETQ. This CDR3 is 14 amino acids long. After removal of 4 bases from V and 0 bases from J, the junction contained 3 bases not matched to a gene. The CDR3 region is CASSVGQMNTEAFF. In DNA form, the CDR3 reads TGCGCCAGCAGCGTGGGACAGATGAACACTGAAGCTTTCTTT.

V usage is TRBV19 and J usage is TRBJ1-5; D gene uncertain. The CDR3 runs to 14 residues. The germline V gene has CDR1 LNHDA and CDR2 SQIVND (reference sequence). V lost 3 bases to trimming and J lost 4 bases, with 10 bases between them. The CDR3 DNA is TGTGCCAGTAGTATTAAGAGCGGGAATCAGCCCCAGCATTTT. Translation gives CASSIKSGNQPQHF.

The chain is built from TRBV2 and TRBJ1-2; TRBD1 aligns across 8 bases. The CDR3 covers 15 residues. The ends lost 8 bases at V and 6 bases at J; junction bases unmatched: 14. Germline V gene sequence: CDR1 SNHLY, CDR2 FYNNEI. CDR3 region: CASVSNVGQGNGYTF. In DNA, the CDR3 is TGTGCCAGCGTTTCCAACGTCGGACAGGGAAATGGCTACACCTTC.

V is TRBV5-4 and J is TRBJ2-6; a weak D match, TRBD2 (5 bases). V lost 0 bases to trimming and J lost 2 bases, with 9 bases between them. This CDR3 has 16 residues. Germline CDR1 is SGHNT and CDR2 is YYREEE (reference sequence). Here the CDR3 reads CASSLVRGAGANVLTF. CDR3 nucleotides: TGTGCCAGCAGCTTGGTACGGGGTGCTGGGGCCAACGTCCTGACTTTC.

The rearrangement joins TRBV30 to TRBJ1-2; D uncertain. The CDR3 spans 15 residues. Germline-derived CDR1 and CDR2 are GTSNPN and SVGIG (reference sequence). Trimming removed 4 bases from V and 7 bases from J, with 22 bases in between. The CDR3 protein is CAWTPSGREQAGYTF. CDR3 in DNA: TGTGCCTGGACCCCCTCGGGGAGGGAGCAGGCTGGCTACACCTTC.

This sequence joins TRBV11-3 and TRBJ2-7; D might be TRBD1 (5 bases). V was clipped by 3 bases and J by 4 bases, with 10 bases between them. This CDR3 region has 13 residues. Per germline, CDR1 SGHNT and CDR2 YENEEA. The CDR3 DNA reads as TGTGCCAGCAGCTTCCAGGGTGGGTACGAGCAGTACTTC. Protein product: CASSFQGGYEQYF.

The rearrangement links TRBV4-1 to TRBJ2-6, with 7 bases matching TRBD2. Per the germline V gene, CDR1 is MGHRA and CDR2 is YSYEKL. This CDR3 has 16 amino acids. J gave up 2 bases and V 1 base, and 2 bases lay outside the gene matches. The CDR3 nucleotides read TGCGCCAGCAGCCAAGGGGGGAGGGCTGGGGCCAACGTCCTGACTTTC. This sequence encodes CASSQGGRAGANVLTF.

The chain links TRBV4-1 to TRBJ1-5; D not resolved. Trimming took off 2 bases at V and 6 bases at J, with 14 bases between the two ends. The CDR3 is 15 residues long. From germline, CDR1 is MGHRA and CDR2 YSYEKL. CDR3 sequence (DNA): TGCGCCAGCAGCCAATCGCTGGGCCCACCTCAGCCCCAGCATTTT. Its translation is CASSQSLGPPQPQHF.

The chain uses TRBV25-1 and TRBJ1-1; D is perhaps TRBD1 (5 bases). The V end was cut by 3 bases, the J end by 1 base, with 12 bases between. The CDR3 spans 15 residues. Germline V gene data show CDR1 as MGHDK and CDR2 as SYGVNS. As DNA, the CDR3 is TGTGCCAGCAGTGATCTTTGGAGGGGGAACACTGAAGCTTTCTTT. Encoded protein: CASSDLWRGNTEAFF.

This CDR3 reads CATSDRTANEGAKNIQYF. CDR3 bases: TGTGCCACCAGTGACAGGACAGCTAACGAGGGGGCCAAAAACATTCAGTACTTC. V is TRBV24-1 and J is TRBJ2-4; D perhaps matches TRBD1 (6 bases). Germline lookup yields CDR1 KGHDR and CDR2 SFDVKD. The CDR3 runs 18 residues. V lost 4 bases, J lost 1 base, and 19 bases lay in between.

J is TRBJ1-1 and V is TRBV29-1; D not certain. The CDR3 runs to 11 residues. Germline CDR1 SQVTM, CDR2 ANQGSEA. V lost 5 bases and J 6 bases, leaving 10 bases between the germline ends. Here the CDR3 reads CSVSHFSEAFF. CDR3 sequence (DNA): TGCAGCGTTTCTCACTTCTCTGAAGCTTTCTTT.